Below, one TCR beta chain is given with its context. V was clipped by 5 bases and J by 2 bases, with 27 bases between them. This CDR3 spans 19 amino acids. Germline CDR1 SEHNR, CDR2 FQNEAQ (reference sequence). This specimen belongs to a study of T cells in Graves' hyperthyroidism and ophthalmopathy. Amplified TCR beta CDR3 regions came from RNA transcripts. The primer set for the first-round RT-PCR of the TCR CDR3 was HTBI. TCRdb fed the multiplex PCR reads into MiXCR, producing one record per CDR3 protein. The sample contains more than 650,000 distinct CDR3 sequences, 12% to 15% of which appear only once. Each patient was aged 18 to 65 and had newly diagnosed hyperthyroidism of under 2 months' duration.

The V and J genes are TRBV7-9 and TRBJ2-5, with D perhaps being TRBD1 or TRBD2 (5 bases each). The sequenced sample was blood. The sequence derives from a woman between 18 and 30 years old with Graves' hyperthyroidism. The CDR3, as DNA: TGTGCCAGCAGCCACTTGAGAACTATCAGGGACGGTGTACAAGAGACCCAGTACTTC. Amino acids: CASSHLRTIRDGVQETQYF.